The clone carrying this T cell receptor beta chain was observed many times. Trimming left V 5 bases short and J 7 bases short, with 12 bases between. Germline CDR1 MDHEN, CDR2 SYDVKM. This CDR3 is built from 12 residues. This entry is derived from a study of T cells in Graves' hyperthyroidism and ophthalmopathy. RNA transcripts served as the template for amplifying TCR beta CDR3 regions. In the first-round RT-PCR of the TCR CDR3, the HTBI primer set was used. TCRdb reanalysed the multiplex PCR reads using MiXCR and keeps one entry per CDR3 protein. The sample has around 380,000 distinct CDR3 sequences, approximately 12% seen once.

The chain combines TRBV28 with TRBJ2-7; D may correspond to TRBD1 or TRBD2 (6 bases each). The TCR originated in a young man with Graves' hyperthyroidism that later progressed to Graves' ophthalmopathy. The material sequenced was blood. CDR3 sequence reads: CASSTQGREQYF. The CDR3 nucleotides are TGTGCCAGCAGTACCCAGGGGAGGGAGCAGTACTTC.